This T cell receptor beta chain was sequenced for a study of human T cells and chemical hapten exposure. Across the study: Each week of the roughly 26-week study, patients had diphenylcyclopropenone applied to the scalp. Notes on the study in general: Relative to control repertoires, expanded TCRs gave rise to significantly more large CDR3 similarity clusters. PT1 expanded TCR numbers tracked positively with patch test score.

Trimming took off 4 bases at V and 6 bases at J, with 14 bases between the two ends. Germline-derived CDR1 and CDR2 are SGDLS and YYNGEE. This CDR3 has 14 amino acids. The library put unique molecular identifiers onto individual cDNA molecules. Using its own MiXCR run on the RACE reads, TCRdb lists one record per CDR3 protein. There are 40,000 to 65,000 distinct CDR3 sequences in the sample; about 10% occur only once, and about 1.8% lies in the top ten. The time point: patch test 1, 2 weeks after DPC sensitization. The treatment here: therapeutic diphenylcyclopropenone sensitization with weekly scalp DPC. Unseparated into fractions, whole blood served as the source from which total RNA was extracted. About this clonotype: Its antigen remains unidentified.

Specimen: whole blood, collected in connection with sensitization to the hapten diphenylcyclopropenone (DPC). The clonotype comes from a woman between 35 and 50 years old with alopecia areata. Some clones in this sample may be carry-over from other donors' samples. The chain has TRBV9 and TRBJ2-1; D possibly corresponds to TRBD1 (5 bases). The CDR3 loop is CASSPREGANEQFF. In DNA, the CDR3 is TGTGCCAGCAGCCCCCGCGAAGGGGCCAATGAGCAGTTCTTC.